Below, one T cell receptor beta chain is given with its context. The target of this receptor is not known. No quality values exist for individual bases; no much larger clone is one base distant. Per the germline V gene, MNHEY is the CDR1 and SVGAGI is the CDR2. Including cysteine and phenylalanine, the CDR3 has 13 amino acids. Here the CDR3 DNA is all that survives: 39 bases in frame from base 1. V gives up 3 bases and J gives up 8 bases, and the segment between their germline ends measures 11 bases. Library generation was performed with 5' RACE. Data came from an Illumina HiSeq 2500. A second PCR of roughly 7 to 11 cycles was performed with a sample-barcoded 5' primer and a J-beta primer mix. A template-switch 5' adaptor carrying 12 random nucleotides introduced a unique molecular identifier onto each TCR beta cDNA molecule. Each sample yielded at least 2.5 million CDR3-containing paired-end reads. First-strand cDNA synthesis was performed from all RNA using the Mint cDNA synthesis kit, with priming by a TRBC-specific oligonucleotide. Following uracil-DNA glycosylase treatment, a first 18-cycle PCR with universal primers M1SS and BC2_uni_R was performed on all cDNA. The paper's processing steps were these. For normalization, 1 million high-quality reads were randomly selected from each sample, with every read carrying a distinct molecular identifier. Reads sharing molecular identifiers were discarded rather than binned into consensus sequences. MiTCR, run with a Q25 quality threshold and the strictest error-elimination algorithm, handled CDR3 identification, clonotype clustering and error correction. A nonparametric unseen species model using Euler transformation provided a lower-bound estimate of total TCR beta diversity. TCRdb's own reprocessing of the public reads used fastp at Q25 and MiXCR and kept productive beta chains. Records with the same CDR3 protein are collapsed into one entry carrying the most frequent genes and DNA. Here the V and J calls rest on TCRdb's processing, not on the authors' analysis. The sample has around 1.5 million distinct CDR3 sequences on record, 40% to 50% of them singletons. The top ten clonotypes cover 7.9% of the sample.

The approximately 39 donors, aged roughly 6 to 95 years, were systemically healthy Caucasian individuals from Russia. Each donor gave roughly 11 milliliters of peripheral blood, drawn into EDTA-treated Vacutainer tubes. Ficoll-Paque density-gradient centrifugation was used to isolate PBMCs, with at least 7 million per sample. Total RNA was extracted from PBMCs with Trizol reagent, with at least 5 micrograms obtained per sample. The percentages of naive CD45RAhigh/CD27high T cells were determined by flow cytometry on a PBMC aliquot from every donor. These data belong to a study of blood T cells in healthy people across ages (dated by TCRdb to between 2014 and 2017). For the study in its entirety: In model experiments, template switching captured roughly one uniquely barcoded TCR beta cDNA molecule for every two T cells. The study measured age-related changes in TCR beta repertoire diversity using deep sequencing normalized with unique cDNA molecular identifiers. The donors were divided into four age groups: young (average around 17 years), middle-aged (about 40), aged (approximately 62) and long-lived (approximately 74). To avoid experimental bias, donors of different ages were spread randomly across the sequencing lanes. Using the same blood draw, the study looked at two additional independent replicas of 1 million unique cDNA reads for two donors, one aged 18 to 30 and the other aged 80 or older. Results the study describes overall, beyond this receptor: Observed TCR beta diversity correlated strongly with the percentage of naive T cells measured by flow cytometry. Observed TCR beta diversity per million T cells fell roughly linearly with age, and a significant reduction was already apparent by age roughly 40. The CMV infection status of donors was not known, potentially confounding age-related changes in expanded clonotypes. Conclusive comparison of naive and antigen-experienced compartments was prevented by the profiling of bulk unsorted PBMCs. Compared with the aged group, the long-lived group had more naive CD4+ T cells, fewer expanded clones and increased TCR diversity, suggesting age selection. Estimates of total diversity from one million sequenced T cells were regarded as lower bounds and underestimates.

Here the chain combines TRBV6-5 and TRBJ1-5; 6 matching bases give a weak D call of TRBD1. This receptor was taken from a woman between 18 and 29 years old in good health. Sequencing input: blood. The nucleotide sequence reads as follows: TGTGCCAGCAGTTATGGGGGCATAGAGCCCCAGCATTTT. It codes for CASSYGGIEPQHF.